This TCR beta chain was identified during a study of shared clonotypes between healthy human individuals. V was shortened by 3 bases and J by 5 bases, with 10 bases between the two germline ends. Germline CDR1 SGHTA, CDR2 FQGTGA. This CDR3 is built from 13 residues. Repertoires were generated with immunoSEQ multiplex PCR, while TCRdb's copy carries only in-frame clones and drops some. The repertoire includes roughly 2,500,000 clones, 80% to 95% of them detected once, and roughly 0.39% sits in the top ten. This receptor was taken from a man younger than 35 in good health. Some clones in this sample may be carry-over from other donors' samples. The V call is TRBV7-3, the J call TRBJ2-5, with a tentative D call TRBD2 (6 bases). Material: naive CD4+ T cells from PBMCs. This sample's subset: CD45RA+ positively selected. The CDR3, as DNA: TGTGCCAGCAGCTTTCCCGGAGGGGAGACCCAGTACTTC. Residues: CASSFPGGETQYF.